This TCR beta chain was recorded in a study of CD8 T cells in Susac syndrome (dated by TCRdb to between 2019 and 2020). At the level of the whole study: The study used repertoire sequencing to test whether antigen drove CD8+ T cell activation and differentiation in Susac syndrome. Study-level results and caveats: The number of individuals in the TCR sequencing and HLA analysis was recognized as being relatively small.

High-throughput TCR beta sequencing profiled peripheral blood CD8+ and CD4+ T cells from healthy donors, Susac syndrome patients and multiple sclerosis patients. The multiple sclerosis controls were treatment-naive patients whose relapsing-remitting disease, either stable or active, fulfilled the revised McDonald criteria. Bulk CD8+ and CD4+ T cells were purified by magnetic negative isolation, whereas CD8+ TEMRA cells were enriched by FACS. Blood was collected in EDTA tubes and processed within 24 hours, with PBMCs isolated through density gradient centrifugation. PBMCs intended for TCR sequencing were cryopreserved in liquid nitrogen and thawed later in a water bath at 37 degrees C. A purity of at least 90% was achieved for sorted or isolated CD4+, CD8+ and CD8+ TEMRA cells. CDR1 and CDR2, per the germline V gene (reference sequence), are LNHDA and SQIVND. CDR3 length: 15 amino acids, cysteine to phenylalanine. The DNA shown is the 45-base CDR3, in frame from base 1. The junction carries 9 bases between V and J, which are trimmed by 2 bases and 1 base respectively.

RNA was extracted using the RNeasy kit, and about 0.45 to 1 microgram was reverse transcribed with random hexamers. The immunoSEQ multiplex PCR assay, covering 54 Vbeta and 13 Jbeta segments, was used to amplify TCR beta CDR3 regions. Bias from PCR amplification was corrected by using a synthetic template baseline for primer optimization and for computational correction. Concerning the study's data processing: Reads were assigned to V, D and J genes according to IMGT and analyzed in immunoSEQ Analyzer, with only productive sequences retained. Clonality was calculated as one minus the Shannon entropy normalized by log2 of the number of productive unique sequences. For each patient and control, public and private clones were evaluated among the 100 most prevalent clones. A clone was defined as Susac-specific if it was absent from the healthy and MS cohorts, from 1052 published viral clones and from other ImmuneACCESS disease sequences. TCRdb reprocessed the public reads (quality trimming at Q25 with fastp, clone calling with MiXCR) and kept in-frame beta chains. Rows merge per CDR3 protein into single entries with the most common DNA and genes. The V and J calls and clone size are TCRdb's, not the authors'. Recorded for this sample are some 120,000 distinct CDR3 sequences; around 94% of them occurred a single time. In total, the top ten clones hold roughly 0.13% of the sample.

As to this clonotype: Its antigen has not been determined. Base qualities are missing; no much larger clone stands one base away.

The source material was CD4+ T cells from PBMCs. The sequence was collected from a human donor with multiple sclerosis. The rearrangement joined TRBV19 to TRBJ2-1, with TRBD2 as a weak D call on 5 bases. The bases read TGTGCCAGTAGTATATGGGAGAGTTCCTACAATGAGCAGTTCTTC. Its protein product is CASSIWESSYNEQFF.